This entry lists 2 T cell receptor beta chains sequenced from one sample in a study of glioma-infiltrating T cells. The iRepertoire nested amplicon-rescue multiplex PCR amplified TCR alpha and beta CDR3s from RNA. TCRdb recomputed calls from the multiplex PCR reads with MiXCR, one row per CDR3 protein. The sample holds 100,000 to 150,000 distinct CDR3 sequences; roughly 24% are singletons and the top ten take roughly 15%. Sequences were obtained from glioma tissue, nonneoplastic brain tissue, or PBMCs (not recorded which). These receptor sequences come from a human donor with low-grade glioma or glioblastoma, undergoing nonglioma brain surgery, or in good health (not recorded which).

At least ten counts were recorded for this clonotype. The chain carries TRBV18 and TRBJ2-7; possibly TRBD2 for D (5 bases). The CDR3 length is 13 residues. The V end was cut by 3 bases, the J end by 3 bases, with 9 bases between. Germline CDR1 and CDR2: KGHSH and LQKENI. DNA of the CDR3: TGTGCCAGCTCACCGGCGGACTTCTACGAGCAGTACTTC. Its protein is CASSPADFYEQYF.

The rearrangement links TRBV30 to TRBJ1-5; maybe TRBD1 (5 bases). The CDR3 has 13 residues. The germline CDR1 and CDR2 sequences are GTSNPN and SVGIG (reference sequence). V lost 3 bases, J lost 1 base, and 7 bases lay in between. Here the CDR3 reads CAWSRDSNQPQHF. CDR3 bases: TGTGCCTGGAGCCGGGACAGCAATCAGCCCCAGCATTTT.